Below are 24 T cell receptor beta chains sequenced from a single sample in a study of identical twins. TCRdb ran MiXCR on the 5' RACE reads and lists one entry per CDR3 protein. The sample has a few hundred thousand distinct CDR3 sequences, around 20% seen once. The sequenced material came from naive T cells sorted from blood. The source is a man between 45 and 60 years old in good health.

This clonotype has only a few counts. This chain connects TRBV27 to TRBJ2-2; 7 nucleotides align to TRBD1. V lost 4 bases and J lost 0; bases outside the gene matches: 5. Per germline, CDR1 MNHEY and CDR2 SMNVEV (reference sequence). This CDR3 is built from 16 residues. In nucleotides, the CDR3 is TGTGCCAGCAGTTCATACGGACAGGCGAACACCGGGGAGCTGTTTTTT. This sequence encodes CASSSYGQANTGELFF.

There are a few counts of this clonotype. The chain has TRBV7-9 and TRBJ2-5, with D possibly TRBD2 on 5 matching bases. Germline CDR1 SEHNR, CDR2 FQNEAQ (reference sequence). CDR3 length: 14 residues. Trimming cost V 2 bases and J 2 bases, with 9 bases left between them. CDR3 coding DNA: TGTGCCAGCAGCTTATCTACTAGGCAAGAGACCCAGTACTTC. Translation: CASSLSTRQETQYF.

This clonotype was seen many times. This chain connects TRBV3-1 to TRBJ2-1; no clear D. Germline-derived CDR1 and CDR2 are LGHDT and YNNKEL (reference sequence). The CDR3 length is 11 residues. V lost 2 bases and J lost 8, with 4 bases in between. CDR3 amino acids: CASSQFHEQFF. Here the CDR3 DNA reads TGTGCCAGCAGCCAATTCCATGAGCAGTTCTTC.

The chain employs TRBV6-5 and TRBJ2-7, with 8 bases that match TRBD1. CDR1 MNHEY and CDR2 SVGAGI come from the germline V gene. V shed 0 bases and J 11 bases; nucleotides not matched to a gene: 6. The length of the CDR3 is 13 residues. CDR3 amino acids: CASSYSKTGEEYF. The CDR3 coding sequence is TGTGCCAGCAGTTACTCGAAGACAGGGGAGGAGTACTTC.

The table lists this clonotype with a few counts. The chain combines TRBV6-2 or TRBV6-3 with TRBJ2-7, with 7 positions matching TRBD1. There are 16 residues in the CDR3. Per germline, CDR1 MNHEY and CDR2 SVGEGT. The J segment lost 0 bases and the V segment lost 2 bases, leaving 7 bases of the junction unmatched. The CDR3, as DNA: TGTGCCAGCAGTTACCCGAGACAGGGAAACTCCTACGAGCAGTACTTC. Residues: CASSYPRQGNSYEQYF.

This clonotype has only a few counts. The gene calls are TRBV12-3 or TRBV12-4 and TRBJ1-5; 9 bases match TRBD1. The junction had 16 bases not matched to a gene; V was cut back by 6 bases and J by 10 bases. The CDR3 runs 16 residues. The chain's CDR3 is CASSRGGTGSFRPQHF. CDR3 bases: TGTGCCAGCAGCCGCGGTGGGACAGGGTCTTTTCGACCCCAGCATTTT.

V is TRBV20-1 and J is TRBJ2-7, with a tentative D call TRBD1 (5 bases). Germline assignment: CDR1 DFQATT and CDR2 SNEGSKA (reference sequence). CDR3 size: 13 residues. Trimming removed 6 bases from V and 6 bases from J, with 18 bases in between. In DNA form, the CDR3 reads TGCAGTGCGACACGGACATTGGCTTCCGAGCAGTACTTC. It translates to CSATRTLASEQYF.

In its sample, this clonotype was seen many times. This chain's CDR3 is CASSQDKGAGSPLHF. CDR3 nucleotide sequence: TGTGCCAGCAGCCAAGATAAGGGGGCCGGATCACCCCTCCACTTT. The J gene is TRBJ1-6, the V gene TRBV3-1; 7 positions agree with TRBD1. J was trimmed by 10 bases and V by 0 bases; bases with no gene match: 6. Looked up from germline, CDR1 is LGHDT and CDR2 is YNNKEL (reference sequence). CDR3 size: 15 residues.

This clonotype was seen a few times. The J gene is TRBJ2-1, the V gene TRBV4-3; 10 bases align to TRBD2. CDR1 and CDR2 from the germline V gene are LGHNA and YSLEER. The CDR3 contains 18 residues. With 0 bases clipped from V and 8 bases from J, the junction kept 13 bases outside the gene matches. The CDR3 is CASSQESGGAGYFYEQFF. DNA of the CDR3: TGCGCCAGCAGCCAAGAGAGCGGGGGGGCCGGTTATTTCTATGAGCAGTTCTTC.

The CDR3 coding sequence is TGTGCCAGCAGTTACGCAGGGGGTAGCAATCAGCCCCAGCATTTT. This sequence encodes CASSYAGGSNQPQHF. The V gene is TRBV6-5, the J gene TRBJ1-5; 7 nucleotides line up with TRBD1. CDR1 and CDR2 from the germline V gene are MNHEY and SVGAGI. Trimming at V came to 2 bases and at J to 0 bases, leaving 1 base not matched to a gene. This CDR3 is built from 15 residues.

The J gene is TRBJ2-5, the V gene TRBV5-6; D ambiguous. Between the trimmed V and J ends, which lost 4 bases and 1 base, there was a span of 8 bases. Germline lookup yields CDR1 SGHDT and CDR2 YYEEEE. This CDR3 is 13 amino acids long. The CDR3 reads CASSKYIQETQYF. The CDR3 nucleotides read TGTGCCAGCAGCAAGTATATCCAAGAGACCCAGTACTTC.

This clonotype has just a few counts. V and J are TRBV12-3 or TRBV12-4 and TRBJ1-4; possible D gene TRBD1, 6 bases. The V end lost 6 bases, the J end lost 3 bases, and 11 bases lay between the germline ends. This CDR3 has 14 amino acids. The CDR3 spells CASRQTGPNEKLFF. The CDR3 DNA reads TGTGCCAGCAGACAGACAGGCCCTAATGAAAAACTGTTTTTT.

The chain recombines TRBV7-2 with TRBJ1-1; the D gene is possibly TRBD1 (6 bases). This CDR3 is 14 amino acids long. V was shortened by 1 base and J by 10 bases, with 16 bases between the two germline ends. Looked up from germline, CDR1 is SGHTA and CDR2 is FQGNSA. This CDR3 reads CASSLDGSWGRAFF. The CDR3, as DNA: TGTGCCAGCAGCTTAGATGGGTCATGGGGGCGAGCTTTCTTT.

This clonotype was recorded many times. J is TRBJ2-1 and V is TRBV19; 13 positions agree with TRBD2. There are 20 residues in the CDR3. V lost 3 bases and J lost 0; bases outside the gene matches: 11. Germline V gives CDR1 LNHDA, CDR2 SQIVND (reference sequence). The CDR3: CASSIRLAGGIGSSYNEQFF. The CDR3 DNA sequence: TGTGCCAGTAGTATCCGACTAGCGGGGGGTATTGGAAGCTCCTACAATGAGCAGTTCTTC.

This clonotype was observed a few times. V gene TRBV28 combines with J gene TRBJ1-3; TRBD1 matches at 7 bases. There are 15 residues in the CDR3. The germline V gene has CDR1 MDHEN and CDR2 SYDVKM. After removal of 6 bases from V and 4 bases from J, the junction contained 9 bases not matched to a gene. CDR3 protein: CASSFGQARGNTIYF. CDR3 DNA sequence: TGTGCCAGCAGCTTCGGACAGGCAAGGGGAAACACCATATATTTT. Full variable domain (remainder filled in from reference TRBV28 and TRBJ1-3): DVKVTQSSRYLVKRTGEKVFLECVQDMDHENMFWYRQDPGLGLRLIYFSYDVKMKEKGDIPEGYSVSREKKERFSLILESASTNQTSMYLCASSFGQARGNTIYFGEGSWLTVV.

In its sample, this clonotype was seen many times. The rearrangement joins TRBV5-6 to TRBJ2-5, with a tentative D call TRBD1 (6 bases). The germline gives CDR1 SGHDT, CDR2 YYEEEE. The ends were cut back, 5 bases at V and 4 bases at J, with 12 bases in the middle. This CDR3 has 13 residues. The CDR3 DNA reads as TGTGCCAGCAGGGGGGACAACCGAGAGACCCAGTACTTC. Residues: CASRGDNRETQYF.

The V call is TRBV23-1, the J call TRBJ1-5; D call uncertain. TRBV23-1 is designated an ORF whose function remains uncertain. The CDR3 runs to 16 residues. The V and J ends lost 0 bases and 3 bases respectively, with 12 bases between them. CDR3 sequence reads: CASSQSCGTHNQPQHF. The CDR3 DNA follows: TGCGCCAGCAGTCAATCTTGCGGTACCCACAATCAGCCCCAGCATTTT.

In DNA form, the CDR3 reads TGTGCCAGCAGCTTAGGGGTGGACAGGGTAGGCACTGAAGCTTTCTTT. Protein: CASSLGVDRVGTEAFF. The rearrangement uses TRBV11-2 and TRBJ1-1; 8 bases match TRBD1. CDR1 is SGHAT, CDR2 FQNNGV, per germline. The CDR3 is 16 residues long. V lost 1 base and J lost 4; bases outside the gene matches: 8. Full variable domain (rest looked up from reference TRBV11-2 and TRBJ1-1): EAGVAQSPRYKIIEKRQSVAFWCNPISGHATLYWYQQILGQGPKLLIQFQNNGVVDDSQLPKDRFSAERLKGVDSTLKIQPAKLEDSAVYLCASSLGVDRVGTEAFFGQGTRLTVV.

This clonotype has a handful of counts. The chain joins TRBV7-8 to TRBJ2-3; D is unresolved. V shed 1 base and J shed 2 bases, with 10 bases lying between them. Germline V gives CDR1 SGHVS, CDR2 FQNEAQ. This CDR3 is built from 15 residues. Here the CDR3 reads CASSLDGGNTDTQYF. The CDR3 nucleotides are TGTGCCAGCAGCTTAGACGGTGGGAACACAGATACGCAGTATTTT.

The V call is TRBV27, the J call TRBJ2-7; 7 bases agree with TRBD1. With 6 bases clipped from V and 2 bases from J, the junction kept 10 bases outside the gene matches. Germline CDR1 is MNHEY and CDR2 is SMNVEV (reference sequence). The CDR3 loop spans 15 amino acids. The CDR3 DNA sequence: TGTGCCAGCAGCGCCTCCCGACAGGGACCCTACGAGCAGTACTTC. Its translation is CASSASRQGPYEQYF.

This clonotype has at least ten counts. The chain has TRBV20-1 and TRBJ2-1; 7 nucleotides agree with TRBD2. Trimming took 1 base from V and 4 from J; bases not matched to a gene: 4. Germline CDR1 reads DFQATT; CDR2 reads SNEGSKA (reference sequence). The CDR3 contains 14 residues. Written as DNA, the CDR3 is TGCAGTGCTAGAGTCGGGGGGTTGTACAATGAGCAGTTCTTC. Translating gives CSARVGGLYNEQFF.

The chain has TRBV7-2 and TRBJ2-3, with D uncertain. V was clipped by 0 bases and J by 3 bases, with 16 bases between them. The length of the CDR3 is 17 residues. Germline assignment: CDR1 SGHTA and CDR2 FQGNSA. The CDR3 region has the DNA TGTGCCAGCAGCTTAGCTCTGGCTTCTATGAGAACAGATACGCAGTATTTT. As protein: CASSLALASMRTDTQYF.

This clonotype was seen repeatedly, ten times or more. The chain combines TRBV18 with TRBJ1-1, with no clear D. Germline loops: CDR1 KGHSH, CDR2 LQKENI. The CDR3 has 13 residues. Deletions cut 8 bases from V and 0 bases from J, with 10 bases between. CDR3 residues: CASSPQLNTEAFF. CDR3 in DNA: TGTGCCAGCAGCCCACAGTTGAACACTGAAGCTTTCTTT. Supplemented by reference TRBV18 and TRBJ1-1, the full variable domain reads NAGVMQNPRHLVRRRGQEARLRCSPMKGHSHVYWYRQLPEEGLKFMVYLQKENIIDESGMPKERFSAEFPKEGPSILRIQQVVRGDSAAYFCASSPQLNTEAFFGQGTRLTVV.

The sample holds a few counts of this clonotype. The chain carries TRBV11-1 and TRBJ1-2; D might be TRBD1 (6 bases). Germline-derived CDR1 and CDR2 are SGHAT and FQDESV (reference sequence). Trimming took off 1 base at V and 6 bases at J, with 30 bases between the two ends. The CDR3 consists of 20 residues. CDR3 in amino acids: CASSLEGFPARTASLHGYTF. As DNA, the CDR3 is TGTGCCAGCAGCTTAGAGGGTTTTCCAGCCCGGACAGCGAGTCTCCATGGCTACACCTTC.